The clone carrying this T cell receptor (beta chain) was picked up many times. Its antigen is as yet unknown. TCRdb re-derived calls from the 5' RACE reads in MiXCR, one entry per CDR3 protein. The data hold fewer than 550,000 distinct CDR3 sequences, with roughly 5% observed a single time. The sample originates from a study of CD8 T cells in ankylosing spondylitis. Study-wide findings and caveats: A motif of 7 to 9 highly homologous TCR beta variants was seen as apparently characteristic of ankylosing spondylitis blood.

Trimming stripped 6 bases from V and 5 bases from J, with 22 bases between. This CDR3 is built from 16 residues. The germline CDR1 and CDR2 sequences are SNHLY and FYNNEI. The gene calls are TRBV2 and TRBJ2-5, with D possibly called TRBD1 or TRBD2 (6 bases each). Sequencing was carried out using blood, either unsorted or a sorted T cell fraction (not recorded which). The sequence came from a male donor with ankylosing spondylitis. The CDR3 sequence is CASSGRPGGLGETQYF. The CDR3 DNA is TGTGCCAGCAGCGGACGACCTGGGGGGCTTGGGGAGACCCAGTACTTC.